A single T cell receptor (beta chain) is shown here with its context. Participants, 18 to 89 years old, spanned fewer than 30 US areas. The study assigned cohorts using participant-reported clinical history. In Cohort 3, a recovered donor had either two negative PCRs, clearance, or symptom resolution. The sample belongs to a study of blood T cell repertoires in COVID-19. Trimming took 0 bases from V and 8 from J; bases not matched to a gene: 8. CDR1 is MNHEY and CDR2 is SVGAGI in the germline V gene. This CDR3 contains 16 residues. Under the authors' procedure: Cell counts per sample came from amplifying reference gene primers. Method: immunoSEQ multiplex PCR; TCRdb's copy keeps in-frame clones and lacks some. That table furnishes V, J and clone size, whereas the DNA furnished D and trimming. The sample yields a few hundred thousand clones, roughly nine tenths seen once.

What was sequenced was PBMCs or T cells enriched from blood (not recorded which). The chain carries TRBV6-5 and TRBJ1-2, with TRBD1 matching over 11 bases. This TCR was recovered from a man between 18 and 35 years old who had recovered from COVID-19. In DNA, the CDR3 is TGTGCCAGCAGTTACTCGTTGGACAGGGGGCGGTGGGGCTACACCTTC. It encodes CASSYSLDRGRWGYTF.